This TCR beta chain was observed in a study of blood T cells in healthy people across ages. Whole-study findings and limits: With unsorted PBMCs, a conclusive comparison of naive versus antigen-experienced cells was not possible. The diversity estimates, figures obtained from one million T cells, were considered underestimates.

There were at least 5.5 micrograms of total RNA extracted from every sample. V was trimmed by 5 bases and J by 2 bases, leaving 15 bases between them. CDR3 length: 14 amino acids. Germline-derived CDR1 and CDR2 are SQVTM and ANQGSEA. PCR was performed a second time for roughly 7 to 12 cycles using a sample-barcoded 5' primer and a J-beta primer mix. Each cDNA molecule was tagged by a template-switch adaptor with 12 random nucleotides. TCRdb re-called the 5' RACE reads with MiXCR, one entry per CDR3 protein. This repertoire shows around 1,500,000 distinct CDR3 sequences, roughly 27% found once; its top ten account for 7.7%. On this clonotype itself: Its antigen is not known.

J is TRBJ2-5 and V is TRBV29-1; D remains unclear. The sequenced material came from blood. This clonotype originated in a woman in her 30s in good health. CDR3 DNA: TGCAGCGTTCAACTTGGTACTCGACAAGAGACCCAGTACTTC. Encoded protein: CSVQLGTRQETQYF.